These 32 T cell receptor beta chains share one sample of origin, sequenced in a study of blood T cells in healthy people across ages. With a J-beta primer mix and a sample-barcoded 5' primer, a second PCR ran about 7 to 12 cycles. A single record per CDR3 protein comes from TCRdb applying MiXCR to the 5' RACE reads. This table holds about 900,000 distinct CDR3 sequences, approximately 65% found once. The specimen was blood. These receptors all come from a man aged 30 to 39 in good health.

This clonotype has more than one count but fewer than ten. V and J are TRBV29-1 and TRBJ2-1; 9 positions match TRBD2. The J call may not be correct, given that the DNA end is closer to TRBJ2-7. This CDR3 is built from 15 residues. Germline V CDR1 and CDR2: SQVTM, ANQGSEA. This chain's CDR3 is CSVEGSGGNLFEQYF. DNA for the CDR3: TGCAGCGTTGAGGGGAGCGGGGGGAACCTCTTCGAGCAGTACTTC.

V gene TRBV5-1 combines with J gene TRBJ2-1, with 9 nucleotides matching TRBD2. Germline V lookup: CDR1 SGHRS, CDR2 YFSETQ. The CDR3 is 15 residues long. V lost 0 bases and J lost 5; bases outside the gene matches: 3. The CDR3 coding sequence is TGCGCCAGCAGCTTGGTAGCGGGGGCCCACAATGAGCAGTTCTTC. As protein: CASSLVAGAHNEQFF.

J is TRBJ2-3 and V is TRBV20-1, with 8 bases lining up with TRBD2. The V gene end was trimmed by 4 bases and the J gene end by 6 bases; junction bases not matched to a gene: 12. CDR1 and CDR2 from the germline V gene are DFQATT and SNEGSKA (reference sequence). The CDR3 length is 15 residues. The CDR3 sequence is CSATRRTSITDTQYF. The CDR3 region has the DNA TGCAGTGCTACGCGACGGACTAGCATTACGGATACGCAGTATTTT.

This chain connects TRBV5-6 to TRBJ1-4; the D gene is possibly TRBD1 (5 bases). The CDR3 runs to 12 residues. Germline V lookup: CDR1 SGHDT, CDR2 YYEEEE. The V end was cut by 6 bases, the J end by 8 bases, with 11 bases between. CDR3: CASNRGAEKLFF. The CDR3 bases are TGTGCCAGCAACAGAGGGGCAGAAAAACTGTTTTTT.

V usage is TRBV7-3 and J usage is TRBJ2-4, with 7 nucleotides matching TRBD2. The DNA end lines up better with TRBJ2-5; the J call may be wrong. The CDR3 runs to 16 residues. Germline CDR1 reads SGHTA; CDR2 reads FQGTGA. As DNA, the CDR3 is TGTGCCAGCAGCTTAACGGGGGGAGGGGCCACCTCGACCCAGTACTTC. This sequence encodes CASSLTGGGATSTQYF.

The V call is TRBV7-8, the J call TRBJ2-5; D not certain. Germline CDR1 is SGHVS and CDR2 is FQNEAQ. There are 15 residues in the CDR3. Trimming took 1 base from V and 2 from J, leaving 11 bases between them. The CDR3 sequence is CASSLVPDGQETQYF. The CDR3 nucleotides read TGTGCCAGCAGCTTAGTCCCGGACGGTCAAGAGACCCAGTACTTC.

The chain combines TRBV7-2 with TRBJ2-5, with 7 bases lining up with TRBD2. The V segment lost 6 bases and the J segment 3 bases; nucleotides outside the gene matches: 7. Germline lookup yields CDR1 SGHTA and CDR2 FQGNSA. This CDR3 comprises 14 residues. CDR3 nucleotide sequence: TGTGCCAGCAGTTTCGGGGGGACCAAAGAGACCCAGTACTTC. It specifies CASSFGGTKETQYF.

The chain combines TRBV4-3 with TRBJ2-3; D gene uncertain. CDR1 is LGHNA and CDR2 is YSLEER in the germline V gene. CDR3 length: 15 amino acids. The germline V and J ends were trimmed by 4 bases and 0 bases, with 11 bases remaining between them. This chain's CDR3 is CASSRQRISTDTQYF. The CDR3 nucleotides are TGCGCCAGCAGCCGGCAGCGTATAAGCACAGATACGCAGTATTTT.

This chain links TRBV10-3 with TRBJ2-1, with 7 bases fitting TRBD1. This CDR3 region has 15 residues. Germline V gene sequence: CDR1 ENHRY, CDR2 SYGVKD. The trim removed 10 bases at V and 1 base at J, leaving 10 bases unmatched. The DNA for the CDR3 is TGTGCCAGCCGGCATCAGGGGGAGTCCTACAATGAGCAGTTCTTC. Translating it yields CASRHQGESYNEQFF.

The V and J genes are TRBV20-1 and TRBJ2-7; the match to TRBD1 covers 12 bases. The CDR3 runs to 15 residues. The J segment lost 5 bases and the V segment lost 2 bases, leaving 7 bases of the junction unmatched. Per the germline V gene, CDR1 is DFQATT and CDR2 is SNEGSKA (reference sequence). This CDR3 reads CSARPPGQGADEQYF. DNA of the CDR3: TGCAGTGCTAGACCTCCGGGACAGGGGGCCGACGAGCAGTACTTC.

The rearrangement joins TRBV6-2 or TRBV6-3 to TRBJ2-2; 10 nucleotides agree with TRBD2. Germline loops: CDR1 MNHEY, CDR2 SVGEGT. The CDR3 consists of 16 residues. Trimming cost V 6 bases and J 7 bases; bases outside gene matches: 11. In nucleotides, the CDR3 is TGTGCCAGCAGCCATCGAGCGGGGGGGCATGGCGGGGAGCTGTTTTTT. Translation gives CASSHRAGGHGGELFF.

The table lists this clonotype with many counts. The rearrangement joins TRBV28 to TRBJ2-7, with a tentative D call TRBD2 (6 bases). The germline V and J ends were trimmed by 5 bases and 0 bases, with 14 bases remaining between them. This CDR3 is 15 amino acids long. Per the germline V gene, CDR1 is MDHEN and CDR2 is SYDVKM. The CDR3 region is CASSGSGVPSYEQYF. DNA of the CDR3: TGTGCCAGCAGTGGTTCGGGGGTTCCCTCCTACGAGCAGTACTTC.

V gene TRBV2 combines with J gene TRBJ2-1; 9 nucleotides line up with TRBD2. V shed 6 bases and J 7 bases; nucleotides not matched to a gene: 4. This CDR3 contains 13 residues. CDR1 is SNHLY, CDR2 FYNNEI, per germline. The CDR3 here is CASREGLANEQFF. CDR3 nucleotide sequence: TGTGCCAGCAGGGAGGGACTAGCTAATGAGCAGTTCTTC.

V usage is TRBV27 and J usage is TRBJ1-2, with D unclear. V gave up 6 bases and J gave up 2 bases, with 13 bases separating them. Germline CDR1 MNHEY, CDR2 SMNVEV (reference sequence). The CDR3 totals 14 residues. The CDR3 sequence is CASRSLRGNYGYTF. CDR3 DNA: TGTGCCAGCAGAAGTTTAAGAGGGAACTATGGCTACACCTTC.

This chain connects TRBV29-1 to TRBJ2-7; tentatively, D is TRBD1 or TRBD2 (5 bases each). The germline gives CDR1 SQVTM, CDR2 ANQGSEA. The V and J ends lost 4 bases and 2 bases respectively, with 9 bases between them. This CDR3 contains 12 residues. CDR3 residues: CSVGDGPYEQYF. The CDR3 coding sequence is TGCAGCGTTGGGGACGGGCCCTACGAGCAGTACTTC.

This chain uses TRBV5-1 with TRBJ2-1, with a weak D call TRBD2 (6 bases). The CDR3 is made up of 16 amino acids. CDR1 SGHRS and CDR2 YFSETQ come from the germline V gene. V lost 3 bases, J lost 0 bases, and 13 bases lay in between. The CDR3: CASSSGLLSSYNEQFF. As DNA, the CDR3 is TGCGCCAGCAGCTCGGGACTCCTGAGCTCCTACAATGAGCAGTTCTTC.

CDR3 amino acids: CSARDWGAGGVQETQYF. DNA for the CDR3: TGCAGTGCTAGAGATTGGGGGGCAGGGGGAGTCCAAGAGACCCAGTACTTC. The chain links TRBV20-1 to TRBJ2-5; D is possibly TRBD1 (7 bases). This CDR3 has 17 amino acids. V lost 0 bases to trimming and J lost 1 base, with 18 bases between them. Germline CDR1 DFQATT, CDR2 SNEGSKA (reference sequence).

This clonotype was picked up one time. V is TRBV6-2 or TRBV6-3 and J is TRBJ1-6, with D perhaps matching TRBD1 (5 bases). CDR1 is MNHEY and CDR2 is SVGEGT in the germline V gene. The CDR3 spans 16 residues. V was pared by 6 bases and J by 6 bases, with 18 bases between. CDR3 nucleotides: TGTGCCAGCAGAACCGGGACCGTCAGGCTTAATTCACCCCTCCACTTT. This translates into CASRTGTVRLNSPLHF.

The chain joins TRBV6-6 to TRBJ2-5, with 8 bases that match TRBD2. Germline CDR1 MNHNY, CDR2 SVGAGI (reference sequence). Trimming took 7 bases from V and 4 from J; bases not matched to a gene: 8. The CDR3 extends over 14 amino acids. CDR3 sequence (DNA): TGTGCCAGCAAACGGGGGGGCGGTGGAGAGACCCAGTACTTC. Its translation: CASKRGGGGETQYF.

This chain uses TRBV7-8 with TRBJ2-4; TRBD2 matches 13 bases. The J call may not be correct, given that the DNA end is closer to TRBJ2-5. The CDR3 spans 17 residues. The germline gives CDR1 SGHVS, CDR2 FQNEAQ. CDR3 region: CASSYVGLAGEQETQYF. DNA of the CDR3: TGTGCCAGCAGCTATGTCGGACTAGCGGGGGAACAGGAGACCCAGTACTTC.

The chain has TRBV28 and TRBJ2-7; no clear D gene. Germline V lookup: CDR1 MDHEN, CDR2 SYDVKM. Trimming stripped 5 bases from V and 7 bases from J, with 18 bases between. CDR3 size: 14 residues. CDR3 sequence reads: CASSPPWSYNEQYF. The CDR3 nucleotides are TGTGCCAGCAGTCCCCCTTGGTCATACAATGAGCAGTACTTC.

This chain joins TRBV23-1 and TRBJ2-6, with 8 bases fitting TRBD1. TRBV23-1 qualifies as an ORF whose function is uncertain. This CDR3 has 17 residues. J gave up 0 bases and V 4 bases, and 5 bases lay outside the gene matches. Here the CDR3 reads CASSPDRESSGANVLTF. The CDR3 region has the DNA TGCGCCAGCAGTCCGGACAGGGAATCCTCTGGGGCCAACGTCCTGACTTTC.

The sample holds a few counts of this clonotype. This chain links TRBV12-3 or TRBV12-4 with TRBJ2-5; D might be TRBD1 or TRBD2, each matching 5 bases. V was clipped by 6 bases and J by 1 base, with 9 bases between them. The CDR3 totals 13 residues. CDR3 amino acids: CASRVRGQETQYF. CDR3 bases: TGTGCCAGCAGGGTGAGGGGCCAAGAGACCCAGTACTTC.

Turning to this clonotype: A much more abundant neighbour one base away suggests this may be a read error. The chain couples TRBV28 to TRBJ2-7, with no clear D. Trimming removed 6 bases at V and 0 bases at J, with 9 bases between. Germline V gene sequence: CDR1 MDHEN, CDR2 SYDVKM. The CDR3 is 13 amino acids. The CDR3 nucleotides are TGTGCCAGCAGACTCCAGAGCTCCTACGAGCAGTACTTC. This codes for CASRLQSSYEQYF.

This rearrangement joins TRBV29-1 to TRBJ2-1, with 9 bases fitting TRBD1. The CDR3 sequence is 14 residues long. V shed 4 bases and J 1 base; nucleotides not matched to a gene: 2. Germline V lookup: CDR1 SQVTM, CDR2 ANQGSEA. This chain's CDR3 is CSVAGTGSYNEQFF. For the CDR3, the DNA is TGCAGCGTTGCCGGGACAGGGTCCTACAATGAGCAGTTCTTC.

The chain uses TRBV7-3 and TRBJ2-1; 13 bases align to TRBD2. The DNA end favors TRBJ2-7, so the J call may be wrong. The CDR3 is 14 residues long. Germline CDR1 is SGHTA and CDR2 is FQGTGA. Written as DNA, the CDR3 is TGTGCCAGCAGTCGCGGGACTAGCGGGGACGAGCAGTACTTC. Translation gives CASSRGTSGDEQYF.

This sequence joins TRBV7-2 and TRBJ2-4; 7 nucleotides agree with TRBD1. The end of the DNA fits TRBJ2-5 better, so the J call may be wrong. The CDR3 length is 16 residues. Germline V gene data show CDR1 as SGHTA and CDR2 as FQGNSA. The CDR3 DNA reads TGTGCCAGCAAGTTCTTAGGGGGCCGGTTAGGAGAGACCCAGTACTTC. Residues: CASKFLGGRLGETQYF.

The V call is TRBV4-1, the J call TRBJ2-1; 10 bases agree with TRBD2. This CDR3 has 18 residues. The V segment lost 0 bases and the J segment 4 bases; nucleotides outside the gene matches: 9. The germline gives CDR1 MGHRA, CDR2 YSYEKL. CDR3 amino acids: CASSQDSYGAGGYNEQFF. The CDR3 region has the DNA TGCGCCAGCAGCCAAGATTCTTACGGAGCGGGAGGGTACAATGAGCAGTTCTTC.

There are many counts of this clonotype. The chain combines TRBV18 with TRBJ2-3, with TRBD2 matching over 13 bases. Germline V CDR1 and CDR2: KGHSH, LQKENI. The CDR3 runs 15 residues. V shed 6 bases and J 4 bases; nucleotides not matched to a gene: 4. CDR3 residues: CASSLTSGGSDTQYF. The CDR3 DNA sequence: TGTGCCAGCTCCTTGACTAGCGGGGGGTCAGATACGCAGTATTTT.

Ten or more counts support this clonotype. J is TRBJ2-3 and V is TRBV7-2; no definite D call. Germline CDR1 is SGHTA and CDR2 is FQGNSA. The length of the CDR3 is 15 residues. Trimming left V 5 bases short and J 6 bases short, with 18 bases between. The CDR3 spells CASSPRISPGDTQYF. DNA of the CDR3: TGTGCCAGCAGCCCCCGAATTAGCCCCGGCGATACGCAGTATTTT.

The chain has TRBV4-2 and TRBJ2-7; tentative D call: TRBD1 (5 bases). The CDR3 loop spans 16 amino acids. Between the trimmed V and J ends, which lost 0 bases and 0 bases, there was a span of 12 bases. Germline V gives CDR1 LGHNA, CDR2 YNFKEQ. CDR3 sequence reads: CASSQDLGHLSYEQYF. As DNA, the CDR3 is TGTGCCAGCAGCCAAGATCTCGGACACCTCTCCTACGAGCAGTACTTC.

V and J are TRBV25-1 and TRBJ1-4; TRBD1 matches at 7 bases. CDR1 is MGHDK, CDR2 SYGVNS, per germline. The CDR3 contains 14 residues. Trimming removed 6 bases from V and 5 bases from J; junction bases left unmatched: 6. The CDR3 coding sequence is TGTGCCAGCAGAGACGGGACAGTGAATGAAAAACTGTTTTTT. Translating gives CASRDGTVNEKLFF.